A single sample is the source of the 2 T cell receptor beta chains below, sequenced in a study of blood T cells in healthy people across ages. Through a sample-barcoded 5' primer and a J-beta primer mix, a second PCR was run for roughly 6 to 12 cycles. TCRdb re-called the 5' RACE reads through MiXCR, storing one row per CDR3 protein. The data show over 700,000 distinct CDR3 sequences, with approximately 25% seen just once and 9.4% held by the top ten. These data also featured in a second study, about T cells of mothers and their children.

Sequencing input: blood. The receptor set was obtained from a boy aged 10-17 years in good health.

This clonotype turned up a few times. The chain has TRBV6-5 and TRBJ2-6; tentatively, D is TRBD1 (5 bases). Germline CDR1 is MNHEY and CDR2 is SVGAGI. This CDR3 contains 15 residues. The ends were cut back, 2 bases at V and 4 bases at J, with 9 bases in the middle. The CDR3 DNA follows: TGTGCCAGCAGTTACGCAGGGTTGGGGGCCAACGTCCTGACTTTC. Protein sequence: CASSYAGLGANVLTF.

The CDR3 region has the DNA TGCAGCGTTGGACCAACTAAAGGCTTCACAGATACGCAGTATTTT. Its translation: CSVGPTKGFTDTQYF. This chain uses TRBV29-1 with TRBJ2-3; D not resolved. The CDR3 is 15 residues long. V was pared by 4 bases and J by 2 bases, with 16 bases between. CDR1 and CDR2 (germline): SQVTM, ANQGSEA.